This entry lists 2 T cell receptor beta chains sequenced from one sample in a study of control samples from healthy donors and cancer patients. Profiled with immunoSEQ multiplex PCR; TCRdb holds only in-frame clones, not every one. The sample yields under 150,000 clones, approximately 90% seen once. Sequencing was performed on blood. The source is a woman aged 25 to 39 in good health.

This sequence joins TRBV24-1 and TRBJ2-3; D may match TRBD1 or TRBD2 (5 bases each). Germline CDR1 is KGHDR and CDR2 is SFDVKD. The CDR3 sequence is 15 residues long. V shed 3 bases and J shed 3 bases, with 12 bases lying between them. The CDR3 loop reads CATSDVGADTDTQYF. CDR3 bases: TGTGCCACCAGTGATGTCGGGGCCGATACAGATACGCAGTATTTT.

The chain employs TRBV7-9 and TRBJ2-4; TRBD2 matches 9 bases. The CDR3 has 16 amino acids. V lost 3 bases and J lost 7; bases outside the gene matches: 10. Germline loops: CDR1 SEHNR, CDR2 FQNEAQ (reference sequence). The CDR3 sequence: CASSFSLREGGNIQYF. The DNA for the CDR3 is TGTGCCAGCAGCTTCTCTCTGCGGGAGGGGGGGAACATTCAGTACTTC.